This TCR beta chain is from a study of tumor and adjacent non-tumor tissue in lung cancer. Findings and caveats of the study: Patients with more diverse tumor TCRs had worse survival.

A modified ARM-PCR protocol with three rounds of nested PCR amplified TCRbeta. TCRdb independently ran MiXCR on the multiplex PCR reads; one entry per CDR3 protein. The sample contains 130,000 or so distinct CDR3 sequences, roughly 67% of which appear only once. Points on this clonotype: The antigen remains unidentified. Sequence at one end of the junction differs from germline and may be a read error.

The CDR3 is 14 residues long. This sample's RNA came from whole unsorted tissue. Chemotherapy-naive patients with new lung cancer underwent thoracic surgery in China, August–November 2014. The receptor comes from a man aged 30-40 years with non-small cell lung cancer. This chain joins TRBV12-3 or TRBV12-4 and TRBJ2-2; unclear D gene. Sequencing was performed on lung tumor tissue. The CDR3 bases are TGTGCCAGCGGTTGCGGAATCTACACTGGGGAGCTGTTTTTT. Translating gives CASGCGIYTGELFF.